Following are 3 T cell receptor beta chains from one sample sequenced in a study of CD8+ T cells in alopecia areata. After isolation, RNA underwent reverse transcription to generate cDNA as the sequencing template. The table came from immunoSEQ multiplex PCR; TCRdb's copy has only in-frame clones and leaves some out. The profile covers approximately 98,000 clones, with about 60% appearing a single time and 23% taken by the ten largest. Sequencing was carried out using NKG2D-low CD8+ T cells sorted from blood. Receptors were obtained from a human donor with alopecia areata.

This clone was counted a few times. The chain uses TRBV10-3 and TRBJ2-2, with 7 bases lining up with TRBD2. V gave up 5 bases and J gave up 3 bases; unmatched junction bases: 6. Germline V gene lookup returns CDR1 ENHRY and CDR2 SYGVKD. This CDR3 has 15 amino acids. The CDR3 is CAISNREADTGELFF. The CDR3 DNA is TGTGCCATCAGTAATCGGGAGGCCGACACCGGGGAGCTGTTTTTT.

The chain combines TRBV5-1 with TRBJ2-6; 8 bases agree with TRBD1. The CDR3 is 17 residues long. Per germline, CDR1 SGHRS and CDR2 YFSETQ. J was trimmed by 1 base and V by 3 bases; bases with no gene match: 6. CDR3: CASSSRTGLSGANVLTF. CDR3 DNA: TGCGCCAGCAGCTCCAGGACAGGGTTGTCTGGGGCCAACGTCCTGACTTTC.

In this sample, this clone turned up once. The chain employs TRBV6-1 and TRBJ1-5; 8 bases are shared with TRBD1. The CDR3 is 19 amino acids. Germline loops: CDR1 MNHNS, CDR2 SASEGT. The junction had 15 bases not matched to a gene; V was cut back by 4 bases and J by 1 base. CDR3 sequence (DNA): TGTGCCAGCAGTGGGGCCAACCAGGGGGCAAGGACGAGCAATCAGCCCCAGCATTTT. It specifies CASSGANQGARTSNQPQHF.